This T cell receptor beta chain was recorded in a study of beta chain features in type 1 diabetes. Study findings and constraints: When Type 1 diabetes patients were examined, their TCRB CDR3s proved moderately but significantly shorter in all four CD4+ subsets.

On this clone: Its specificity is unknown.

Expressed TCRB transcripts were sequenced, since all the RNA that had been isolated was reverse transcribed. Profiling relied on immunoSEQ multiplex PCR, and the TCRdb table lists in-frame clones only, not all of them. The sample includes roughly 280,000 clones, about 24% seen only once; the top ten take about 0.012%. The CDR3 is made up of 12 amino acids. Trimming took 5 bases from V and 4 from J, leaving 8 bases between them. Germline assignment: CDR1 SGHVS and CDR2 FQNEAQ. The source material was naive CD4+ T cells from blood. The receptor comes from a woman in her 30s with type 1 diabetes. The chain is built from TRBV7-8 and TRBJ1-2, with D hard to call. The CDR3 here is CASSLGVYGYTF. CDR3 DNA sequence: TGTGCCAGCAGCCTCGGGGTCTATGGCTACACCTTC.